The clone carrying this TCR beta chain was counted once. The antigen is undetermined. The CDR3 has 16 amino acids. J gave up 8 bases and V 5 bases, and 9 bases lay outside the gene matches. Germline values: CDR1 SGHVS, CDR2 FQNEAQ. Amplification used 60 Vbeta primers and 13 Jbeta primers. Here immunoSEQ multiplex PCR was the method, and the copy in TCRdb shows in-frame clones only, minus some. The data hold under 150,000 clones, with roughly 80% observed a single time. The data derive from a study of cytomegalovirus exposure and HLA in healthy donors. Study-level findings and limits: The likely explanation for a cluster of highly shared sequence variants was sequencing artifact.

These donors counted as nominally healthy when sampled, but unrecorded immune exposures were likely. The rearrangement joins TRBV7-8 to TRBJ2-1; 13 positions match TRBD2. The sequence was obtained from a girl aged 2 to 10 in good health and CMV-seronegative. Material: PBMCs. The CDR3 coding sequence is TGTGCCAGCAGCCCAGCCGGGACTAGCGGGATCGATGAGCAGTTCTTC. Its protein is CASSPAGTSGIDEQFF.